The source of this T cell receptor beta chain is a study of blood T cell repertoires in COVID-19. Study information: COVID-19 samples, acute and convalescent, were from the United States, Italy and Spain.

The repertoire was sequenced with immunoSEQ multiplex PCR; TCRdb's copy has only in-frame clones and lacks some. The sample lists 150,000 to 200,000 clones; approximately 80% were seen once. This CDR3 region has 14 residues. Germline CDR1 is SGHNT and CDR2 is YYREEE (reference sequence). V gave up 3 bases and J gave up 5 bases; unmatched junction bases: 3. The rearrangement joins TRBV5-4 to TRBJ2-1; 9 positions match TRBD2. The origin of this receptor is a woman aged 60-75 years with acute COVID-19. Input material: PBMCs or T cells enriched from blood (not recorded which). DNA of the CDR3: TGTGCCAGCAGCTCCCAGCGGGGGGACAATGAGCAGTTCTTC. Translated, it gives CASSSQRGDNEQFF.